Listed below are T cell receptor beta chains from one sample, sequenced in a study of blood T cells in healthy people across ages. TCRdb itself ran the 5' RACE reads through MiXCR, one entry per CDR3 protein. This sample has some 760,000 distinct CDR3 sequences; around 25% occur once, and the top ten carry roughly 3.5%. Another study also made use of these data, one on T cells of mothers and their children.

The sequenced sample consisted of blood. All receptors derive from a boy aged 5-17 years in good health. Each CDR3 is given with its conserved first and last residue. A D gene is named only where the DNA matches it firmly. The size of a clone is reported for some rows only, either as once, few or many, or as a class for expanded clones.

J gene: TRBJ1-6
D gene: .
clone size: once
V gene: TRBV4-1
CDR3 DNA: TGCGCCAGCAGCCAAGAAGGCGGAGGGGGTTCCTATAATTCACCCCTCCACTTT
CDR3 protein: CASSQEGGGGSYNSPLHF

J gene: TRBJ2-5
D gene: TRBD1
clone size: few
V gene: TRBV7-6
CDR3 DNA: TGTGCCAGCAGCGCGGACAGGGCTGAGACCCAGTACTTC
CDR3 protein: CASSADRAETQYF

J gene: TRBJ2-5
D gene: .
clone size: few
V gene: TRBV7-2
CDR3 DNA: TGTGCCAGCAGCTTAGCCGACCCATGGGAGACCCAGTACTTC
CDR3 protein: CASSLADPWETQYF

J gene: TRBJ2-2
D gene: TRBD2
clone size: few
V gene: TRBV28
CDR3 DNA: TGTGCCAGCAGGCGGCGGGGGGGCCTAGTCACCGGGGAGCTGTTTTTT
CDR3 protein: CASRRRGGLVTGELFF

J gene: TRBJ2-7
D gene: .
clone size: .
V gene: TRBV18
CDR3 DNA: TGTGCCAGCTCCCGCCCTGGGGTGGACAGACAAATCAAAACCTACGAGCAGTACTTC
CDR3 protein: CASSRPGVDRQIKTYEQYF

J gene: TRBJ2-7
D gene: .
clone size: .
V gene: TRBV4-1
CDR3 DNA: TGCGCCAGCAGCCAAATCAACCTGGGTGGTGGCGAGCAGTACTTC
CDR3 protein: CASSQINLGGGEQYF

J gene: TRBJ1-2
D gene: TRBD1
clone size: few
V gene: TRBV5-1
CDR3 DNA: TGCGCCAGCAGCTTGGGGAACTCGAAGGGGGCGGATGGCTACACCTTC
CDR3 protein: CASSLGNSKGADGYTF

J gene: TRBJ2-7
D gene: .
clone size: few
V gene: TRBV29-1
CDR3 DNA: TGCAGCGTTGCTACGGATACCTACGAGCAGTACTTC
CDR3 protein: CSVATDTYEQYF

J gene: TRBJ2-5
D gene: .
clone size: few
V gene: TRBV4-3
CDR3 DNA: TGCGCCAGCAGCCAAGATGGCCGAGACCAAGAGACCCAGTACTTC
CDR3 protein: CASSQDGRDQETQYF

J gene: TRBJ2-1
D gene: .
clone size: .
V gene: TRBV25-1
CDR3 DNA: TGTGCCAGCAGTGAATTAAGCAATGAGCAGTTCTTC
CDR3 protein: CASSELSNEQFF

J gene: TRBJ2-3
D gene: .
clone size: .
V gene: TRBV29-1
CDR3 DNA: TGCAGCGTTGAGTCAGTGCTTAGCACAGATACGCAGTATTTT
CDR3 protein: CSVESVLSTDTQYF

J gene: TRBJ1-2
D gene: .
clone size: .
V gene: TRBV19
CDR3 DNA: TGTGCCAGCTCTTGGGGCAGGGATGACTATGGCTACACCTTC
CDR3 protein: CASSWGRDDYGYTF

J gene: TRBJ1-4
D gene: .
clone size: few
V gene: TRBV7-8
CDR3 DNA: TGTGCCAGCAGCTTAGTCCCTGGGGCTAGTAATGAAAAACTGTTTTTT
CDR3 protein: CASSLVPGASNEKLFF

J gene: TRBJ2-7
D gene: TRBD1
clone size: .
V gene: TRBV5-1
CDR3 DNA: TGCGCCAGCAGCTTCGGACAGGATATCTACGAGCAGTACTTC
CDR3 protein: CASSFGQDIYEQYF

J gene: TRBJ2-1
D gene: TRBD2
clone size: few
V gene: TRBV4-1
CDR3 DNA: TGCGCCAGCAGCCGACTAGCGGGAGGCTATTACAATGAGCAGTTCTTC
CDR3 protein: CASSRLAGGYYNEQFF

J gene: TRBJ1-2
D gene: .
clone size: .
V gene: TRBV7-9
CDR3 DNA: TGTGCCGGCAGCGGAGGGTCCTCCTATGGCTACACCTTC
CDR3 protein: CAGSGGSSYGYTF

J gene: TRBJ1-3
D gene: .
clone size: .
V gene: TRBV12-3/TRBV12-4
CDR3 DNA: TGTGCCAGCAGTTTCGGTCCGGCTGGAAACACCATATATTTT
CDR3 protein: CASSFGPAGNTIYF

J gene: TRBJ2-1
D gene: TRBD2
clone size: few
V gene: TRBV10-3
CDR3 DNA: TGTGCCATCAGAGGACTAGTTGACAATGAGCAGTTCTTC
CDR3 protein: CAIRGLVDNEQFF

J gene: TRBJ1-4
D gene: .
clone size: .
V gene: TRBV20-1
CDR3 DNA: TGCAGTGCTGGCCTGGACAGCTCCAATGAAAAACTGTTTTTT
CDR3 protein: CSAGLDSSNEKLFF

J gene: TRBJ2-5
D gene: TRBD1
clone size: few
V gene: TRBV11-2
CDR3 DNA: TGTGCCAGCAGCTCCCCGGGACAGAGCCAAGAGACCCAGTACTTC
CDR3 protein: CASSSPGQSQETQYF

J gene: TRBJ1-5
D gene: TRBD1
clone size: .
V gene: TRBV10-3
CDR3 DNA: TGTGCCATCAGTACTGGGACAGGGGATCAGCCCCAGCATTTT
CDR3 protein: CAISTGTGDQPQHF

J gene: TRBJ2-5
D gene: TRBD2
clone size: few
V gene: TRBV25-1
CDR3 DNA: TGTGCCAGCAGCCAGCGGGGTGACCAAGAGACCCAGTACTTC
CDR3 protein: CASSQRGDQETQYF

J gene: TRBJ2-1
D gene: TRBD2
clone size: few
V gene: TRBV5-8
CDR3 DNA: TGTGCCAGCAGCTGGGGAGGGATTGAAGACAATGAGCAGTTCTTC
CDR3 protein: CASSWGGIEDNEQFF

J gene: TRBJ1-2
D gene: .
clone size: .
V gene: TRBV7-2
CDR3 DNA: TGTGCCAGCAGCTTATTGGCGGTCCCGGGGGGTGGCTACACCTTC
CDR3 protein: CASSLLAVPGGGYTF

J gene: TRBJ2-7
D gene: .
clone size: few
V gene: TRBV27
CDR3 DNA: TGTGCCAGCAGTCCGACTCATACCTACTACGAGCAGTACTTC
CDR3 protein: CASSPTHTYYEQYF

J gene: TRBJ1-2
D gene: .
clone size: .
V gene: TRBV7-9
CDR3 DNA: TGTGCCAGCAGCTTAGCGCCGGACGGGACCTATGGCTACACCTTC
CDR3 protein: CASSLAPDGTYGYTF

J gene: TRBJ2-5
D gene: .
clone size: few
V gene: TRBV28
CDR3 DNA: TGTGCCAGCAGCCAACTAGTGGGGTCGGGGACCCAGTACTTC
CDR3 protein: CASSQLVGSGTQYF

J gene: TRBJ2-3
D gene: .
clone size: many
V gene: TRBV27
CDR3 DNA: TGTGCCAGCAGTTCCGGGGTCACAGATACGCAGTATTTT
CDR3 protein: CASSSGVTDTQYF

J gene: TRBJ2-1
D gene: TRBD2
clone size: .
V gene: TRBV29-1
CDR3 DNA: TGCAGCGTTGACTTGGTGACTAGCGGGAGAGGTGAGCAGTTCTTC
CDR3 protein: CSVDLVTSGRGEQFF

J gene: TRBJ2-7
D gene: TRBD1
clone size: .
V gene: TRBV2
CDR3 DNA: TGTGCCAGCAGGCCCGACAGGGGGCTGCCCTACGAGCAGTACTTC
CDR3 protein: CASRPDRGLPYEQYF

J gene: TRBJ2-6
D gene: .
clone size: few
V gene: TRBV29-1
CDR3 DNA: TGCAGCGTCCTGATAGGGACCAACGGGGCCAACGTCCTGACTTTC
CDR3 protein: CSVLIGTNGANVLTF

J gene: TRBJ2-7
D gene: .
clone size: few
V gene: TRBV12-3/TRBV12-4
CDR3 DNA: TGTGCCAGCAGTACCCTGGGGACCCCGGGGGAGCAGTACTTC
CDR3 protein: CASSTLGTPGEQYF

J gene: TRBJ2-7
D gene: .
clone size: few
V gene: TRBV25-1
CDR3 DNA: TGTGCCAGCAGTGAATATGGCAGCAAGCAGTACTTC
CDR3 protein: CASSEYGSKQYF

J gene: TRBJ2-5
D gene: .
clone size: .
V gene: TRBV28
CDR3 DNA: TGTGCCAGCAGTATCGGGCCAAAGGAAGAGACCCAGTACTTC
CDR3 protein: CASSIGPKEETQYF

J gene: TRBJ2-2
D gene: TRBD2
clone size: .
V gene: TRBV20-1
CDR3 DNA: TGCAGTGCTAATGGTGCTAGCGGGACCAACACCGGGGAGCTGTTTTTT
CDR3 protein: CSANGASGTNTGELFF

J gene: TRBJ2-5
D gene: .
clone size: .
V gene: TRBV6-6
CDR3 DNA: TGTGCCAGCAGTTCCACCCTAAGGGAGGTGGAGACCCAGTACTTC
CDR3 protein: CASSSTLREVETQYF

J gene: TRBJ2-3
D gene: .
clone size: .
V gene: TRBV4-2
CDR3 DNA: TGTGCCAGCAGCCAAGATCTGGGTTTCACAGATACGCAGTATTTT
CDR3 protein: CASSQDLGFTDTQYF

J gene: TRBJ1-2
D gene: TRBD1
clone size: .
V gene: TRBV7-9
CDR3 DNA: TGTGCCAGCAGACCCTCGACAGGGGGCGGCTACACCTTC
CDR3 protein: CASRPSTGGGYTF

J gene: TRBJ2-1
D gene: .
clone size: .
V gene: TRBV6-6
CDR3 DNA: TGTGCCAGCAACCCGAAGAGGGACATATTGGACAATGAGCAGTTCTTC
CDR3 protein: CASNPKRDILDNEQFF

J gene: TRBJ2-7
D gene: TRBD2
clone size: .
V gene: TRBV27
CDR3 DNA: TGTGCCAGCATGTTAGCGGGAGGGCCGGGGGAGCAGTACTTC
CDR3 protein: CASMLAGGPGEQYF